This TCR beta chain was captured by sequencing in a study of cytomegalovirus exposure and HLA in healthy donors (dated by TCRdb to about 2017). General notes on the study: An earlier analysis of about 560 of the donors reported 276 Gb of sequence data and 90 million to 120 million unique TCR beta sequences obtained from about 200 million T cells. Approximately 330 gigabases of sequencing data and around 80 million unique TCR sequences made up an early release that covered roughly 670 HLA-typed donors. Of the 300 to 500 genotyped donors, roughly 80% were placed in the genetic ancestry cluster associated with self-reported Caucasian donors. The study aimed to test whether signatures of past pathogen exposure could be identified by cataloging public T cell receptors. The T cell repertoires of about 700 subjects were profiled by immunosequencing and related to cytomegalovirus serostatus. A separate validation cohort of 90 to 150 different subjects was used in addition to the roughly 670-subject first cohort. The study combined high-throughput TCR immunosequencing, statistical association of individual TCRs with disease status, and machine learning to predict cytomegalovirus infection status. A later analysis re-analyzed previously published TCR beta repertoires from 650 to 800 donors and added high-resolution HLA genotyping to study TCR occurrence patterns. In the later analysis, no new phenotypic data were used to find candidate immune exposures; instead, reliance was placed on TCR beta sequences and their occurrence across donors. An earlier analysis of some 600 of the donors applied high-throughput TCR beta sequencing to assess whether each TCR beta V gene segment acted as functional or pseudogenic. Alongside the repertoire data, information on donor age, sex, ethnicity and CMV serostatus was compiled. In a later genetic analysis, genome-wide SNP genotypes for about 55% of the roughly 700 donors were used, and that subset was treated as a discovery cohort. Every repertoire in the discovery cohort had been generated on one and the same sequencing platform. HLA typing included class I and class II loci at four-digit resolution. Typing coverage differed by locus: A, B, C, DRB1 and DQB1 were typed in about 629-640 donors, DQA1 in about 560, DPA1 in some 570, and DPB1 in 450 to 490. A few DR-DQ haplotypes were treated as single units for association and clustering because of strong linkage in the cohort. Among around 400 genotyped donors of the cohort, an average of approximately 240,000 unique TCR beta nucleotide sequences was sequenced per donor, of which about 18% were non-productive. What the research found in general, with its limitations: Because HLA typing was unavailable for some donors at each locus, only the typed subset was used in association tests. A later genetic analysis reported fewer N-insertions in productive TCRs among donors in an Asian-associated ancestry cluster than the 666-donor mean. Linkage disequilibrium might explain the correlated functional status among segregating V segments, but an unknown experimental factor could not be excluded. Because counts were too low, 15 to 20 rarely observed V segments, including chromosome 9 orphons, were excluded from the earlier analysis of 587 of the donors. In a later genetic analysis, a missense DCLRE1C variant was associated with V-gene and J-gene trimming of TCR beta chains, and the association was replicated in an independent cohort. In both the original and validation cohorts, the classifier was reported to diagnose cytomegalovirus status with high specificity and sensitivity. A cluster of highly shared sequence variants was judged likely to represent a technical artifact of the sequencing pipeline. In a later analysis, TCR association rates were found to vary across HLA loci, with the most associated TCRs seen for DRB1 alleles and the fewest for HLA-C alleles. Compared with equally common non-associated chains, HLA-associated TCR beta chains in a later analysis were more clonally expanded and had lower generation probabilities. Presence/absence analyses assumed roughly uniform sequencing depth across donors, an assumption that may not hold. In a later analysis, several top co-occurrence clusters were reported to appear linked to parvovirus B19, influenza, CMV and Epstein-Barr virus. In vitro tests confirmed that a few of the cytomegalovirus-associated TCR beta chains recognize cytomegalovirus antigens. In this cohort, only TCR beta chains were sequenced, and detectable features were limited by the absence of alpha or paired-chain data. A further reported finding was that TCR beta sequences accurately predicted the HLA-A and HLA-B alleles for most subjects in the first cohort. In a later analysis, 16,951 TCR beta sequences were associated with specific HLA alleles at a false discovery rate of 0.05. A total of fewer than 200 TCR beta chains were listed by the study as associated with cytomegalovirus. Most TCR sequences were observed very rarely across donors, whereas some public TCRs were present in many individuals. It was suggested by the authors that the approach could potentially be generalized to other disease states and immunological phenotypes. Most CMV-associated TCR beta chains appeared to be HLA-restricted in a later analysis, and the HLA associations seemed to be driven largely by CMV exposure. In an earlier analysis of about 540 of the donors, most TCR beta V segments were observed in productive rearrangements about 87% or about 30% of the time, broadly matching IMGT annotations. Immune exposure information for the cohort was limited to CMV serostatus. When HLA alleles, especially DR and DQ, strongly co-occurred, attributing TCR associations to individual alleles was difficult.

The library was built by means of the immunoSEQ multiplex PCR assay. The multiplex PCR relied on a mix of 60 forward primers for TCR Vbeta segments and 13 reverse primers for TCR Jbeta segments. The CDR3 region of rearranged TCR beta genes was amplified from genomic DNA by a multiplex PCR assay. Amplified TCR beta libraries were sequenced as 87-base-pair reads on the Illumina HiSeq System. The study's own analysis went as follows. In a later analysis, tens of millions of unique TCR beta chains were counted across the 650 to 700 repertoires, and roughly 9.9 million of these chains were shared by at least two donors. Raw reads were error-corrected and collapsed into unique sequences with a nearest-neighbor algorithm that merged closely related sequences to remove PCR and sequencing errors. V, D and J gene segments were assigned by aligning CDR3 sequences to IMGT reference sequences. For a sequence to be retained, at least a six-nucleotide match to both a V gene segment and a J gene segment was required. A rearrangement counted as productive if the CDR3 had no stop codons and remained in frame with V and J, and every other rearrangement counted as non-productive. Following IMGT convention, CDR3 was defined as the stretch from the second conserved V-encoded cysteine up to the conserved J-encoded phenylalanine. The earlier analysis of about 500 of the donors excluded sequences that lacked an unambiguous match to a single V gene segment. An earlier analysis of 587 of the donors classified V segments as functional when productive rearrangements were above 56.7% and as segregating when the standard deviation between donors was above 5%. A statistical classification framework was built to diagnose cytomegalovirus status from the catalog of TCR beta chain sequences. In a later analysis, TCR nucleotide sequences were compared against IMGT/GENE-DB human TR gene sequences so that V and J genes could be assigned. A later analysis assigned CDR3 sequences and most-parsimonious VDJ recombination scenarios with the TCRdist pipeline. A later analysis defined each TCR beta chain by its CDR3 amino acid sequence plus V-gene family, and excluded reads lacking a unique V-gene family. In a later analysis, some 600 highly shared, low-generation-probability nucleotide sequences were removed to address suspected cross-contamination and a sequencing artifact. For each public chain, a later analysis derived a clonal expansion index from normalized ranks of inferred template counts within each repertoire. Generation probabilities in a later analysis came from a VDJ recombination model fitted to out-of-frame rearrangements, and those results were checked against IGoR. In a later analysis, hypergeometric tests were used to score TCR-TCR, TCR-HLA and TCR-CMV co-occurrence, with a repertoire-size bias correction applied to TCR pairs. In a later analysis, false discovery rates were estimated by permuting HLA or CMV assignments 20 times. In a later analysis, co-occurring TCRs were grouped using DBSCAN, with TCRdist sequence similarity added in when clustering inside HLA-allele-positive subsets. Repertoires with fewer than 30,000 or more than 120,000 public chains were left out of co-occurrence clustering, as were five repertoires with anomalous nucleotide sharing. Entries here come from immuneACCESS through TCRdb and include only in-frame sequences with V and J called. Some clones fail to appear in such tables; in the studies checked, an unresolved V gene covers under half of the shortfall, and the cause of the remainder is unknown. The V and J calls and clone size are taken from that table; D and trimming were inferred from the DNA. This sample has 140,000 to 150,000 clones in its table, and 73% of those were observed once. The ten largest clones represent 1.5% to 2% of the sample.

The cohort was made up of about 610 healthy bone marrow donors. Cohort members were all nominally healthy when sampled, although unrecorded immune exposures were likely present. The donor tested CMV seronegative and was one of the 352 seronegative cohort members. Every donor gave a peripheral blood sample, and the peripheral blood mononuclear cells from that sample were used for TCR beta sequencing. The Qiagen DNeasy Blood Extraction Kit was used to extract genomic DNA from the blood cell samples. Note on this clone: This receptor's antigen is unknown. The record has no base qualities; no much larger clone is one base away.

Source material: PBMCs. The TCR originated in a woman between 18 and 29 years old in good health and CMV-seronegative.

The DNA sequence is TGTGCCAGCAGCTTAGCGTCAGGGCAGGGCCATGGCTACACCTTC. Its protein product is CASSLASGQGHGYTF. The V gene is TRBV7-9 and the J gene is TRBJ1-2; the best D guess is TRBD1, with 5 bases matching. V and J are truncated by 0 bases and 6 bases respectively, leaving an intervening sequence of 14 bases. According to the germline V gene (reference sequence), CDR1 reads SEHNR and CDR2 reads FQNEAQ. The CDR3 numbers 15 residues from cysteine through phenylalanine. CDR3 DNA is the only sequence kept; it has 45 bases, read in frame from the first base. This CDR3, with the reference TRBV7-9 and TRBJ1-2 proteins standing in past its ends, gives the full variable domain DTGVSQNPRHKITKRGQNVTFRCDPISEHNRLYWYRQTLGQGPEFLTYFQNEAQLEKSRLLSDRFSAERPKGSFSTLEIQRTEQGDSAMYLCASSLASGQGHGYTFGSGTRLTVV.